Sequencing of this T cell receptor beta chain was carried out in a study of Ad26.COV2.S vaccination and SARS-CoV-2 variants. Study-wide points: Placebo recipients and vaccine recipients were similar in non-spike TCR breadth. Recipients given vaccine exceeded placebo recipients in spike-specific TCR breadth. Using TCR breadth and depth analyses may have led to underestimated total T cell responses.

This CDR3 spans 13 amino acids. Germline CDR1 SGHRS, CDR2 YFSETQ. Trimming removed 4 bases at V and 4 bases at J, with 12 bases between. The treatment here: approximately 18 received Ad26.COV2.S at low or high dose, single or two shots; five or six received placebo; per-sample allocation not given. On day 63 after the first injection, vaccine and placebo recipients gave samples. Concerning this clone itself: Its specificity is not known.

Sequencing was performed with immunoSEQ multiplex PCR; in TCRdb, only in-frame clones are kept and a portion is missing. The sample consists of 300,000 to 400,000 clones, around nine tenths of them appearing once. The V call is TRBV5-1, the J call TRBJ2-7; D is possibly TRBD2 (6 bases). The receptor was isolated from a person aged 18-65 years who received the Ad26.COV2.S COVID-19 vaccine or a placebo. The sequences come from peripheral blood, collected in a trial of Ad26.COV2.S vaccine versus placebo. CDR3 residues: CASSRRDFYEQYF. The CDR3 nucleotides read TGCGCCAGCAGCAGAAGGGACTTTTACGAGCAGTACTTC.